Below are 21 T cell receptor beta chains sequenced from a single sample in a study of OX40 agonist ivuxolimab in advanced cancers. Clones were sequenced by immunoSEQ multiplex PCR, and TCRdb holds only the in-frame ones, with some missing. Of some 31,000 clones listed, 80% to 95% are singletons. Sequencing was performed on CD4+ or CD8+ T cells sorted from blood, taken in a trial of the OX40 agonist ivuxolimab. These receptors came from an adult with an advanced solid tumor such as melanoma, head and neck, liver or kidney cancer.

The chain couples TRBV6-6 to TRBJ1-2, with 9 bases matching TRBD1. The germline V gene encodes CDR1 MNHNY and CDR2 SVGAGI (reference sequence). The CDR3 contains 16 residues. J was trimmed by 6 bases and V by 5 bases; bases with no gene match: 13. The CDR3 sequence: CASSQATGGGLDGYTF. Written as DNA, the CDR3 is TGTGCCAGCAGTCAGGCCACAGGGGGCGGTTTGGATGGCTACACCTTC.

The CDR3 reads CASSLSPKWPEAFF. The CDR3 region has the DNA TGCGCCAGCAGCTTGTCACCAAAGTGGCCTGAAGCTTTCTTT. The chain links TRBV5-1 to TRBJ1-1; D unclear. Trimming took 1 base from V and 6 from J, leaving 13 bases between them. CDR1 and CDR2 (germline): SGHRS, YFSETQ. This CDR3 region has 14 residues.

The gene calls are TRBV5-4 and TRBJ1-1; D may be TRBD1 (6 bases). The CDR3 totals 12 residues. V dropped 4 bases and J dropped 8 bases, with 12 bases sitting between them. Germline loops: CDR1 SGHNT, CDR2 YYREEE (reference sequence). The CDR3, as DNA: TGTGCCAGCAGCGGCGGAGGGGGGGAAGCTTTCTTT. Protein: CASSGGGGEAFF.

The J gene is TRBJ2-3, the V gene TRBV7-6, with D tentatively TRBD2 (6 bases). Trimming stripped 2 bases from V and 0 bases from J, with 18 bases between. The CDR3 is made up of 18 amino acids. Germline V gene data show CDR1 as SGHVS and CDR2 as FNYEAQ. CDR3 DNA sequence: TGTGCCAGCAGCTTATGGGTCGGGAGTCGGGCTAGCACAGATACGCAGTATTTT. Amino acids: CASSLWVGSRASTDTQYF.

The V call is TRBV5-1, the J call TRBJ1-5; unclear D gene. The CDR3 spans 15 residues. V was pared by 0 bases and J by 2 bases, with 9 bases between. Germline CDR1 is SGHRS and CDR2 is YFSETQ. CDR3 sequence reads: CASSLDPGGNQPQHF. CDR3 DNA sequence: TGCGCCAGCAGCTTGGACCCTGGGGGCAATCAGCCCCAGCATTTT. The variable domain in full, completed from reference TRBV5-1 and TRBJ1-5, reads KAGVTQTPRYLIKTRGQQVTLSCSPISGHRSVSWYQQTPGQGLQFLFEYFSETQRNKGNFPGRFSGRQFSNSRSEMNVSTLELGDSALYLCASSLDPGGNQPQHFGDGTRLSIL.

This clone was seen once. J is TRBJ2-3 and V is TRBV27; D assignment may be TRBD1 or TRBD2 (5 bases each). This CDR3 contains 15 residues. Germline-derived CDR1 and CDR2 are MNHEY and SMNVEV (reference sequence). V was pared by 3 bases and J by 2 bases, with 12 bases between. The DNA for the CDR3 is TGTGCCAGCAGTTTCGGGCCCGGGACCACAGATACGCAGTATTTT. This codes for CASSFGPGTTDTQYF.

The chain employs TRBV7-9 and TRBJ1-6; D remains ambiguous. V shed 1 base and J shed 10 bases, with 11 bases lying between them. The CDR3 runs to 14 residues. CDR1 and CDR2 (germline): SEHNR, FQNEAQ (reference sequence). The CDR3, as DNA: TGTGCCAGCAGCTTAGACGGGGATGACTCACCCCTCCACTTT. Protein product: CASSLDGDDSPLHF.

The V gene is TRBV9, the J gene TRBJ1-1; D is perhaps TRBD1 (5 bases). Germline CDR1 reads SGDLS; CDR2 reads YYNGEE. The length of the CDR3 is 15 residues. The V gene lost 4 bases and the J gene lost 0 bases, with 13 bases spanning the gap. The CDR3 DNA is TGTGCCAGCAGCCCCGCAGGGTTGATGAACACTGAAGCTTTCTTT. Residues: CASSPAGLMNTEAFF.

The chain joins TRBV7-9 to TRBJ1-1, with a weak D call TRBD1 (6 bases). Germline CDR1 SEHNR, CDR2 FQNEAQ (reference sequence). This CDR3 contains 16 residues. Trimming removed 5 bases at V and 2 bases at J, with 18 bases between. The CDR3 spells CASSGPGALRNTEAFF. Written as DNA, the CDR3 is TGTGCCAGCAGCGGACCGGGGGCCCTAAGAAACACTGAAGCTTTCTTT. Variable domain in full (rest from reference TRBV7-9 and TRBJ1-1): DTGVSQNPRHKITKRGQNVTFRCDPISEHNRLYWYRQTLGQGPEFLTYFQNEAQLEKSRLLSDRFSAERPKGSFSTLEIQRTEQGDSAMYLCASSGPGALRNTEAFFGQGTRLTVV.

The chain couples TRBV2 to TRBJ2-7; 10 bases are shared with TRBD1. CDR3 length: 13 amino acids. J was trimmed by 2 bases and V by 7 bases; bases with no gene match: 2. Germline V CDR1 and CDR2: SNHLY, FYNNEI. The CDR3 protein is CASTGQGAYEQYF. CDR3 DNA: TGTGCCAGCACTGGACAGGGGGCCTACGAGCAGTACTTC.

The chain employs TRBV28 and TRBJ1-1, with D hard to call. Trimming removed 1 base at V and 1 base at J, with 10 bases between. In germline, CDR1 is MDHEN, CDR2 SYDVKM. This CDR3 is built from 15 residues. The CDR3 DNA sequence: TGTGCCAGCAGTTTATTTGCAACCCCGAACACTGAAGCTTTCTTT. As protein: CASSLFATPNTEAFF. Full variable domain (missing parts from reference TRBV28 and TRBJ1-1): DVKVTQSSRYLVKRTGEKVFLECVQDMDHENMFWYRQDPGLGLRLIYFSYDVKMKEKGDIPEGYSVSREKKERFSLILESASTNQTSMYLCASSLFATPNTEAFFGQGTRLTVV.

This rearrangement joins TRBV4-3 to TRBJ2-1, with 13 bases fitting TRBD2. The CDR3 has 18 amino acids. V was pared by 0 bases and J by 0 bases, with 2 bases of the junction left unmatched. Per the germline V gene, CDR1 is LGHNA and CDR2 is YSLEER. The CDR3 is CASSQELAGGPSYNEQFF. DNA of the CDR3: TGCGCCAGCAGCCAAGAACTAGCGGGAGGGCCCTCCTACAATGAGCAGTTCTTC.

The CDR3: CASSFPYFRDSSSYEQYF. The CDR3, as DNA: TGTGCCAGCAGTTTTCCCTACTTTCGGGACTCGAGCTCCTACGAGCAGTACTTC. V and J are TRBV28 and TRBJ2-7, with D perhaps TRBD2 (6 bases). This CDR3 has 18 amino acids. The ends were cut back, 3 bases at V and 0 bases at J, with 21 bases in the middle. Germline-derived CDR1 and CDR2 are MDHEN and SYDVKM.

The CDR3 spells CASSLGTNYGYTF. For the CDR3, the DNA is TGTGCCAGCAGCTTAGGGACGAACTATGGCTACACCTTC. The chain employs TRBV11-2 and TRBJ1-2; D call uncertain. The length of the CDR3 is 13 residues. From germline, CDR1 is SGHAT and CDR2 FQNNGV. The V gene lost 1 base and the J gene lost 2 bases, with 5 bases spanning the gap.

This chain uses TRBV19 with TRBJ2-5, with 9 bases lining up with TRBD1. Per the germline V gene, CDR1 is LNHDA and CDR2 is SQIVND (reference sequence). Germline trimming cut 5 bases from V and 5 bases from J; bases unmatched to any gene: 9. This CDR3 has 15 residues. CDR3 coding DNA: TGTGCCAGTAGTCCCAGACAGGGGGTCTGGGAGACCCAGTACTTC. Amino acids: CASSPRQGVWETQYF.

This clone was seen only once. The chain combines TRBV4-3 with TRBJ1-4; 9 nucleotides align to TRBD1. The V segment lost 4 bases and the J segment 2 bases; nucleotides outside the gene matches: 2. This CDR3 spans 15 amino acids. CDR1 is LGHNA and CDR2 is YSLEER in the germline V gene. The CDR3 loop reads CASSRGTGTNEKLFF. DNA for the CDR3: TGCGCCAGCAGCCGGGGGACAGGGACTAATGAAAAACTGTTTTTT.

The chain links TRBV7-9 to TRBJ1-1, with 9 bases aligning to TRBD1. Germline V CDR1 and CDR2: SEHNR, FQNEAQ (reference sequence). The trim removed 1 base at V and 5 bases at J, leaving 2 bases unmatched. This CDR3 region has 14 residues. CDR3 in amino acids: CASSLGQGETEAFF. In DNA form, the CDR3 reads TGTGCCAGCAGCTTAGGACAGGGGGAAACTGAAGCTTTCTTT.

The rearrangement uses TRBV7-2 and TRBJ2-7; 8 bases agree with TRBD2. J lost 3 bases, V lost 5 bases, and 12 bases had no gene match. The germline CDR1 and CDR2 sequences are SGHTA and FQGNSA. CDR3 length: 16 amino acids. For the CDR3, the DNA is TGTGCCAGCAGCCCGGGGGGGGAGGGCCTACTCTACGAGCAGTACTTC. Translated, it gives CASSPGGEGLLYEQYF.

The chain couples TRBV10-1 to TRBJ1-1, with a weak D call TRBD1 (5 bases). The CDR3 totals 13 residues. Trimming left V 6 bases short and J 4 bases short, with 12 bases between. CDR1 and CDR2 (germline): WNHNN, SYGVQD (reference sequence). Here the CDR3 reads CASRQGTGTEAFF. The CDR3 DNA is TGCGCCAGCAGGCAGGGAACGGGCACTGAAGCTTTCTTT.

CDR3 residues: CAISVRPRGLYNEQFF. The CDR3 region has the DNA TGTGCCATCAGTGTTCGGCCGCGGGGACTCTACAATGAGCAGTTCTTC. V gene TRBV10-3 combines with J gene TRBJ2-1, with a possible D match to TRBD2 (6 bases). This CDR3 region has 16 residues. The germline gives CDR1 ENHRY, CDR2 SYGVKD. Between the trimmed V and J ends, which lost 4 bases and 3 bases, there was a span of 16 bases.

The V call is TRBV19, the J call TRBJ1-2; D gene unclear. Germline values: CDR1 LNHDA, CDR2 SQIVND (reference sequence). V dropped 5 bases and J dropped 7 bases, with 8 bases sitting between them. This CDR3 is built from 11 residues. The CDR3 bases are TGTGCCAGTAGTTTCGGTCTTGGCTACACCTTC. Protein sequence: CASSFGLGYTF. Full variable domain (rest looked up from reference TRBV19 and TRBJ1-2): DGGITQSPKYLFRKEGQNVTLSCEQNLNHDAMYWYRQDPGQGLRLIYYSQIVNDFQKGDIAEGYSVSREKKESFPLTVTSAQKNPTAFYLCASSFGLGYTFGSGTRLTVV.